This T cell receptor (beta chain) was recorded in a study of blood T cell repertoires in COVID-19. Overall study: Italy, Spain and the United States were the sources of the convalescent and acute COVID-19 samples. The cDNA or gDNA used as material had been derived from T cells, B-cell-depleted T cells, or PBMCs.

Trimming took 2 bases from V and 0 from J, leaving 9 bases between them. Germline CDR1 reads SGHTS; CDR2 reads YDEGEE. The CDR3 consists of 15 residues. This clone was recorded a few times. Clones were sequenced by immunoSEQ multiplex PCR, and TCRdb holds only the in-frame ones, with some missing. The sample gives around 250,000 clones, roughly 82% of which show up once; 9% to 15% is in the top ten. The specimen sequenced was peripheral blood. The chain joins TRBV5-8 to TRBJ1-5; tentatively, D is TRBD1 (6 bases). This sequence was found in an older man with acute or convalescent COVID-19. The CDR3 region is CASSLQGYSNQPQHF. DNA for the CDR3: TGTGCCAGCAGCTTACAGGGTTATAGCAATCAGCCCCAGCATTTT.